These T cell receptor beta chains were read from a single sample in a study of tumor-infiltrating lymphocytes in primary liver carcinoma. TCRdb re-called the multiplex PCR reads with MiXCR, one entry per CDR3 protein. Of approximately 92,000 distinct CDR3 sequences listed, around 63% are singletons. Sequences were obtained from liver tumor tissue from sampling region 5. Receptors originate from a woman aged 60-75 years with primary liver carcinoma and hepatitis B virus infection. The CDR3 runs from the conserved cysteine through the conserved F or W. D genes are given only for firm matches. The size entry is marked missing in some rows and otherwise reads once, few, many or a size class.

J: TRBJ1-5; size: .; length: 19; D: TRBD1; V: TRBV7-3; CDR3: CASSTRKRTGISSNQPQHF; DNA: TGTGCCAGCAGCACTAGGAAGCGGACAGGGATAAGTAGCAATCAGCCCCAGCATTTT
J: TRBJ2-5; size: few; length: 16; D: TRBD2; V: TRBV5-1; CDR3: CANSLREGSYQETQYF; DNA: TGTGCCAACAGCTTGCGGGAGGGCTCCTACCAAGAGACCCAGTACTTC
J: TRBJ2-7; size: .; length: 14; D: .; V: TRBV6-1; CDR3: CASSSTSTTTEQYF; DNA: TGTGCCAGCAGTTCAACTAGCACTACTACGGAGCAGTACTTC
J: TRBJ2-3; size: many; length: 15; D: .; V: TRBV7-9; CDR3: CATQRAGIQEDTQYF; DNA: TGTGCCACTCAGCGGGCGGGGATTCAGGAAGATACGCAGTATTTT
J: TRBJ1-5; size: .; length: 14; D: .; V: TRBV28; CDR3: CASSPRNYNQPQHF; DNA: TGTGCCAGCAGCCCCAGAAATTACAATCAGCCCCAGCATTTT
J: TRBJ2-7; size: .; length: 14; D: TRBD1; V: TRBV7-9; CDR3: CASSIARDRDEQYF; DNA: TGTGCCAGCAGCATAGCGCGGGACAGGGACGAGCAATACTTC
J: TRBJ2-5; size: many; length: 15; D: .; V: TRBV5-5; CDR3: CASSLALAPQETQYF; DNA: TGTGCCAGCAGCTTGGCATTAGCGCCTCAAGAGACCCAGTACTTC
J: TRBJ2-5; size: .; length: 13; D: .; V: TRBV28; CDR3: CASTKGVRETQYF; DNA: TGTGCCAGCACTAAAGGGGTCCGGGAGACCCAGTACTTC
J: TRBJ2-7; size: few; length: 13; D: TRBD2; V: TRBV28; CDR3: CASTPGLAGEQYF; DNA: TGTGCCAGCACCCCGGGGCTAGCGGGAGAGCAGTACTTC
J: TRBJ2-1; size: .; length: 17; D: TRBD2; V: TRBV11-3; CDR3: CTSSLGRGVWGVDEQFF; DNA: TGTACTAGCAGCTTAGGTCGGGGGGTGTGGGGTGTCGATGAGCAGTTCTTC
J: TRBJ2-7; size: once; length: 14; D: .; V: TRBV6-5; CDR3: CVSLPGHGSNEQYF; DNA: TGTGTCAGTCTTCCGGGACATGGTTCGAACGAGCAGTACTTC
J: TRBJ2-5; size: .; length: 15; D: .; V: TRBV28; CDR3: CASSFGSGRGETQYF; DNA: TGTGCCAGCAGTTTTGGGTCGGGGAGAGGAGAGACCCAGTACTTC
J: TRBJ2-1; size: .; length: 11; D: .; V: TRBV11-2; CDR3: CTSSFGNEQFF; DNA: TGTACCAGCAGCTTCGGCAATGAGCAGTTCTTC
J: TRBJ1-2; size: .; length: 15; D: .; V: TRBV11-3; CDR3: CVSSLDHDTDYGYTF; DNA: TGTGTCAGCAGCTTAGATCACGACACCGACTATGGCTACACCTTC
J: TRBJ2-3; size: .; length: 13; D: .; V: TRBV3-1; CDR3: CASNQEWADTQYF; DNA: TGTGCCAGCAACCAAGAGTGGGCAGATACGCAGTATTTT
J: TRBJ1-4; size: .; length: 14; D: .; V: TRBV11-2; CDR3: CGSSPGHVYKKLFF; DNA: TGTGGCAGCAGCCCGGGACACGTCTATAAAAAACTGTTTTTT
J: TRBJ2-4; size: .; length: 15; D: TRBD1; V: TRBV19; CDR3: CASRRSGGSENIQYF; DNA: TGTGCCAGTAGGCGGTCAGGGGGTTCAGAAAACATTCAGTACTTC
J: TRBJ2-1; size: once; length: 12; D: .; V: TRBV7-9; CDR3: CASDGNYNERFF; DNA: TGTGCCAGCGATGGCAACTACAATGAGCGGTTCTTC
J: TRBJ1-2; size: .; length: 15; D: .; V: TRBV6-5; CDR3: CASSYLRGFDHGYTF; DNA: TGTGCCAGCAGTTACTTGAGGGGATTTGACCATGGCTACACCTTC
J: TRBJ1-1; size: many; length: 16; D: TRBD1; V: TRBV6-6; CDR3: CASSYAKGQGNTEAFF; DNA: TGTGCCAGCAGTTACGCCAAAGGACAGGGGAACACTGAAGCTTTCTTT
J: TRBJ2-1; size: .; length: 15; D: .; V: TRBV18; CDR3: CASSPDLPSYNEQFF; DNA: TGTGCCAGCTCACCAGACTTACCCTCCTACAATGAGCAGTTCTTC
J: TRBJ2-5; size: .; length: 14; D: .; V: TRBV18; CDR3: CASSPSQTGETQYF; DNA: TGTGCCAGCTCACCTTCACAGACTGGGGAGACCCAGTACTTC
J: TRBJ2-2; size: .; length: 16; D: TRBD2; V: TRBV29-1; CDR3: CSVVLGSSGGTGELFF; DNA: TGCAGCGTTGTGTTGGGCTCTAGCGGGGGCACCGGGGAGCTGTTTTTT
J: TRBJ2-3; size: few; length: 14; D: .; V: TRBV14; CDR3: CASSQNPSTDTQYF; DNA: TGTGCCAGCAGCCAAAACCCGAGCACAGATACGCAGTATTTT
J: TRBJ1-5; size: once; length: 13; D: .; V: TRBV6-6; CDR3: CASSQDPHSPRHF; DNA: TGTGCCAGCAGCCAAGACCCCCATTCGCCCCGGCATTTT
J: TRBJ2-2; size: .; length: 15; D: TRBD1; V: TRBV29-1; CDR3: CSVRTGGPHAGELFF; DNA: TGCAGCGTTCGTACAGGGGGCCCGCACGCCGGGGAGCTGTTTTTC
J: TRBJ1-5; size: .; length: 13; D: .; V: TRBV6-1; CDR3: CASSVRGEQPHHF; DNA: TGTGCCAGCAGTGTCAGGGGAGAACAGCCCCATCATTTT
J: TRBJ2-1; size: .; length: 17; D: .; V: TRBV11-2; CDR3: CASSDGTGVRSTNEQFF; DNA: TGTGCTAGCAGCGACGGAACGGGGGTCAGGTCGACCAATGAGCAGTTCTTC
J: TRBJ1-2; size: .; length: 13; D: .; V: TRBV12-3/TRBV12-4; CDR3: CASSRTGSSGYAF; DNA: TGTGCCAGTAGTCGCACAGGGAGTAGTGGCTACGCCTTC
J: TRBJ2-2; size: once; length: 15; D: .; V: TRBV12-3/TRBV12-4; CDR3: CASSSGLAVAGELFF; DNA: TGTGCCAGCAGTTCCGGATTAGCGGTCGCCGGGGAGCTGTTTTTT
J: TRBJ2-1; size: .; length: 16; D: .; V: TRBV28; CDR3: CDSCSSGTPSYNEQFF; DNA: TGTGACAGCTGTTCCTCCGGGACCCCTTCCTACAATGAGCAGTTCTTC
J: TRBJ1-5; size: .; length: 14; D: .; V: TRBV11-2; CDR3: CGSSFDGSNQSQHF; DNA: TGTGGCAGCAGCTTTGACGGTAGTAATCAGTCCCAACATTTT
J: TRBJ2-5; size: .; length: 16; D: TRBD2; V: TRBV11-2; CDR3: CASSQTATSGSGTQYF; DNA: TGTGCCAGCAGCCAGACCGCGACTAGCGGGTCCGGGACCCAGTACTTC
J: TRBJ2-1; size: many; length: 14; D: .; V: TRBV5-1; CDR3: CASSPGTSYNEQFF; DNA: TGCGCCAGCAGCCCCGGGACCTCCTACAATGAGCAGTTCTTC
J: TRBJ1-2; size: .; length: 13; D: TRBD1; V: TRBV5-1; CDR3: CASSLQDRNDYTF; DNA: TGCGCCAGCAGCTTACAGGACAGGAATGACTACACCTTC
J: TRBJ1-3; size: .; length: 16; D: TRBD1; V: TRBV7-9; CDR3: CASSLGTGSTGDTIYF; DNA: TGTGCCAGCAGCTTAGGGACAGGGTCAACTGGAGACACCATATATTTT
J: TRBJ2-7; size: .; length: 14; D: TRBD1; V: TRBV6-1; CDR3: CTSNTGTGVGERYF; DNA: TGTACCAGCAATACAGGGACAGGGGTCGGCGAGCGGTACTTC
J: TRBJ1-1; size: once; length: 14; D: .; V: TRBV5-5; CDR3: CASSISTRNTEAFF; DNA: TGTGCCAGCAGCATTTCGACAAGGAACACTGAAGCTTTCTTT
J: TRBJ2-1; size: .; length: 15; D: .; V: TRBV6-5; CDR3: CASGPIWIDYNEQFF; DNA: TGTGCCAGCGGTCCAATATGGATAGACTACAATGAGCAGTTCTTC
J: TRBJ2-1; size: many; length: 11; D: .; V: TRBV29-1; CDR3: CSASVFPLQFF; DNA: TGCAGCGCATCAGTCTTTCCACTACAGTTCTTC
J: TRBJ1-1; size: .; length: 15; D: .; V: TRBV13; CDR3: CACSLEGTVNTEAFF; DNA: TGTGCCTGCAGCTTAGAAGGTACAGTGAACACTGAAGCTTTCTTT
J: TRBJ2-5; size: .; length: 15; D: TRBD2; V: TRBV10-3; CDR3: CVISHGASGQETQYF; DNA: TGTGTCATCAGCCATGGGGCTAGCGGTCAAGAGACCCAGTACTTC
J: TRBJ1-1; size: many; length: 15; D: TRBD1; V: TRBV5-1; CDR3: CASSSGQAATPLAFF; DNA: TGCGCCAGCAGCTCCGGACAGGCTGCGACCCCCCTGGCTTTCTTT
J: TRBJ2-3; size: .; length: 17; D: .; V: TRBV11-2; CDR3: CTSSLGGLTYTSDRQYF; DNA: TGTACCAGCAGCTTAGGGGGACTAACGTATACGTCAGATAGGCAGTATTTT
J: TRBJ2-7; size: .; length: 14; D: .; V: TRBV6-5; CDR3: CASTRRHGSYEQYF; DNA: TGTGCCAGCACTCGTCGGCATGGAAGCTACGAGCAGTATTTC
J: TRBJ1-2; size: many; length: 13; D: .; V: TRBV12-3/TRBV12-4; CDR3: CASSPFGLYGYTF; DNA: TGTGCCAGCAGTCCCTTTGGCCTCTATGGCTACACCTTC
J: TRBJ1-2; size: once; length: 14; D: .; V: TRBV28; CDR3: CASSPLLGPVGYTF; DNA: TGTGCCAGCAGTCCACTACTCGGCCCCGTGGGCTACACCTTC
J: TRBJ2-7; size: .; length: 13; D: .; V: TRBV19; CDR3: CASSITASYEQYF; DNA: TGTGCCAGTAGTATAACAGCCTCCTACGAGCAGTACTTC
J: TRBJ2-1; size: many; length: 12; D: .; V: TRBV30; CDR3: CAWSPGGNEQFF; DNA: TGTGCCTGGAGTCCGGGCGGCAATGAGCAGTTCTTC
J: TRBJ2-7; size: .; length: 14; D: .; V: TRBV29-1; CDR3: CSVLDSAVTNEQYF; DNA: TGTAGCGTCCTGGACAGTGCGGTTACAAACGAGCAGTACTTC
J: TRBJ2-5; size: once; length: 14; D: TRBD1; V: TRBV11-2; CDR3: CVSSPTGGKETQYF; DNA: TGTGTCAGCAGCCCCACAGGGGGGAAAGAGACCCAGTACTTC
J: TRBJ2-3; size: .; length: 14; D: .; V: TRBV11-1; CDR3: CVSSLRQREGESHF; DNA: TGTGTCAGCAGTTTAAGGCAACGTGAGGGAGAGTCTCACTTT
J: TRBJ1-3; size: few; length: 14; D: .; V: TRBV28; CDR3: CASSPWISGNTIYF; DNA: TGTGCCAGCAGTCCCTGGATCTCTGGAAACACCATATATTTT
J: TRBJ1-2; size: .; length: 15; D: .; V: TRBV6-5; CDR3: CASSYSGTVRIGYIF; DNA: TGTGCTAGCAGTTACTCCGGGACCGTAAGAATTGGCTACATCTTC
J: TRBJ2-2; size: many; length: 15; D: .; V: TRBV11-2; CDR3: CASSLGGMDTGKLFF; DNA: TGTGCCAGCAGCTTGGGCGGGATGGACACCGGGAAGCTGTTTTTT
J: TRBJ2-5; size: .; length: 13; D: TRBD2; V: TRBV20-1; CDR3: CRYRGLAQETQYF; DNA: TGCAGGTATCGGGGACTAGCTCAAGAGACCCAGTACTTC